A selection of T cell receptor beta chains follows, all from one sample in a study of T cell responses to AZD1222 COVID-19 vaccine. Sequenced by immunoSEQ multiplex PCR; TCRdb stores in-frame clones only, minus some. Among tens of thousands of clones listed, roughly 80% were seen once. The sample here was peripheral blood, taken on day 0 of AZD1222 vaccination. The receptors derive from an adult in good health. Each CDR3 is given with its conserved first and last residue. Each record gives: J gene, V gene, D gene, clone size, CDR3 DNA, CDR3 protein. A D gene is named only where the DNA matches it firmly. The size of a clone is reported for some rows only, either as once, few or many, or as a class for expanded clones.

>TRBJ2-7|TRBV4-3|.|.
TGCGCCAGCAGCCCCCGCCGAACGGGAAAGGACGAGCAGTACTTC
CASSPRRTGKDEQYF
>TRBJ1-5|TRBV6-5|.|.
TGTGCCAGCACCCAATCTACGGATCAGCCCCAGCATTTT
CASTQSTDQPQHF
>TRBJ1-2|TRBV4-1|.|.
TGCGCCAGCAGCCAACCCTCGTATGGCTACACCTTC
CASSQPSYGYTF
>TRBJ2-1|TRBV4-1|TRBD2|.
TGCGCCAACAAAGCGGGAGGGCCCCTTCTTTACAATGAGCAGTTCTTC
CANKAGGPLLYNEQFF
>TRBJ1-5|TRBV24-1|.|few
TGTGCCACCAGTGATCGGACGGTTGGACAGCCCCAGCATTTT
CATSDRTVGQPQHF
>TRBJ1-2|TRBV5-1|TRBD1|.
TGCGCCAGCAGCTCGGACAGGAGTACCTATGGCTACACCTTC
CASSSDRSTYGYTF
>TRBJ2-2|TRBV20-1|.|.
TGCAGTGCTAGTAGAAGGGGCACCGGGGAGCTGTTTTTT
CSASRRGTGELFF
>TRBJ1-4|TRBV4-3|.|few
TGCGCCAGCAGCCAGTACGCTGGGCAGACTAATGAAAAACTGTTTTTT
CASSQYAGQTNEKLFF
>TRBJ2-1|TRBV9|TRBD2|medium-sized
TGTGCCAGCAGCGTAGCTGTCGGCCCCCTAGCGGGGGGGCCGGATGAGCAGTTCTTC
CASSVAVGPLAGGPDEQFF
>TRBJ1-5|TRBV4-1|.|once
TGCGCCAGCAGCCAAGACCGTGGGAGCAATCAGCCCCAGCATTTT
CASSQDRGSNQPQHF
>TRBJ2-1|TRBV28|TRBD2|.
TGTGCCAGCAGTTTATCTTCCGGGACTAGCACGTTCTTC
CASSLSSGTSTFF
>TRBJ1-2|TRBV15|TRBD1|.
TGTGCCACCAGCGGAACAGACAGGGCACTAGGCTACACCTTC
CATSGTDRALGYTF
>TRBJ2-7|TRBV7-6|.|.
TGTGCCAGCAGCTCCACCGTACAGGGTTTCTCCTACGAGCAGTACTTC
CASSSTVQGFSYEQYF
>TRBJ2-7|TRBV3-1/TRBV3-2|.|.
TGTGCCAGCAGCCAGGGGGGCGGCGAGCAGTACTTC
CASSQGGGEQYF
>TRBJ1-1|TRBV6-5|.|.
TGTGCCAGCAGTTACTCGAAGGGGGGAACTGAAGCTTTCTTT
CASSYSKGGTEAFF
>TRBJ2-2|TRBV9|TRBD1|.
TGTGCCAGCAGCCGGACAGGGAGTGAAACCGGGGAGCTGTTTTTT
CASSRTGSETGELFF
>TRBJ2-3|TRBV2|.|.
TGTGCCAGCAGTCGGGACTTCTACACAGATACGCAGTATTTT
CASSRDFYTDTQYF
>TRBJ2-3|TRBV5-1|.|.
TGCGCCAGCAGCCAACTAGCAGAATTCACAGATACGCAGTATTTT
CASSQLAEFTDTQYF
>TRBJ1-5|TRBV7-2|.|.
TGTGCCAGCAGCTTAGGGTCACACGGCAGCAATCAGCCCCAGCATTTT
CASSLGSHGSNQPQHF
>TRBJ2-3|TRBV6-1|TRBD2|.
TGTGCCAGCAGTGACCCCCTAGCGGGGGAAAGGCATAATACGCAGTATTTT
CASSDPLAGERHNTQYF
>TRBJ2-5|TRBV5-1|.|.
TGCGCCAGCAGCTTGATCGGGATCCAAGAGACCCAGTACTTC
CASSLIGIQETQYF
>TRBJ1-5|TRBV2|.|.
TGTGCCAGCAGTGAGGGGCGCCGGCAGCCCCAGCATTTT
CASSEGRRQPQHF
>TRBJ2-1|TRBV6-2/TRBV6-3|TRBD1|.
TGTGCCAGCAGTTCGGGACAGGTCCGATTCAATGAGCAGTTCTTC
CASSSGQVRFNEQFF
>TRBJ2-7|TRBV7-2|.|.
TGTGCCAGCAGCTTAGCAAGTTCCTACGAGCAGTACTTC
CASSLASSYEQYF
>TRBJ2-7|TRBV6-2/TRBV6-3|.|.
TGTGCCAGCAGTTTATCTGGGTACGAGCAGTACTTC
CASSLSGYEQYF
>TRBJ1-2|TRBV3-1/TRBV3-2|TRBD1|.
TGTGCCAGCAGCCGATCGGGACAGGGCCGCTATGGCTACACCTTC
CASSRSGQGRYGYTF
>TRBJ1-4|TRBV4-1|.|.
TGCGCCAGCAGCCAAGGGACACCAACTAATGAAAAACTGTTTTTT
CASSQGTPTNEKLFF
>TRBJ2-2|TRBV21-1|.|.
TGCGCGGGCCCTCGCGTCGGGGAGCTGTTTTTT
CAGPRVGELFF
>TRBJ2-1|TRBV11-3|.|.
TGTGCCACCGCGTTAGGGGGAGCTTACAATGAGCAGTTCTTC
CATALGGAYNEQFF
>TRBJ2-5|TRBV18|TRBD1|few
TGTGCCAGCTCACCGGGGACAGGTATTCAAGAGACCCAGTACTTC
CASSPGTGIQETQYF
>TRBJ1-3|TRBV11-2|.|.
TGTGCCAGCAGCCCTAGGACGCAGGGGTCAGGAAACACCATATATTTT
CASSPRTQGSGNTIYF
>TRBJ1-6|TRBV2|TRBD1|few
TGTGCCAGCAGTGATAGGACAGGAGGCTATAATTCACCCCTCCACTTT
CASSDRTGGYNSPLHF